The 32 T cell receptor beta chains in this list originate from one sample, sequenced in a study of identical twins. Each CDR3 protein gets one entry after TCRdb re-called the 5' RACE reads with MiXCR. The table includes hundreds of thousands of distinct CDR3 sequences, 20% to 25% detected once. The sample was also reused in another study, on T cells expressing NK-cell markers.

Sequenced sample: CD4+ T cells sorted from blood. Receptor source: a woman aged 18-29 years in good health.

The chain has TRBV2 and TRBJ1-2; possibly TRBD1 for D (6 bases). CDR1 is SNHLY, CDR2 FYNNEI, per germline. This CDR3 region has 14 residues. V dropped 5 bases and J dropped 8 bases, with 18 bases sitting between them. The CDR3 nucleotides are TGTGCCAGCAGTTTCACACAGGGTGCGAAAGGCTACACCTTC. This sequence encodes CASSFTQGAKGYTF.

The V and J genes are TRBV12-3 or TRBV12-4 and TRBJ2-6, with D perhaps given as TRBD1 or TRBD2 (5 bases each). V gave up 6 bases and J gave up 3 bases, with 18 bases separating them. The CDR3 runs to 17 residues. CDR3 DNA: TGTGCCAGCAGAACCCGGGGCTTCCAAGGTGGGGCCAACGTCCTGACTTTC. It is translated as CASRTRGFQGGANVLTF.

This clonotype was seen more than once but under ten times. CDR3 protein: CAGVYGEAFF. CDR3 sequence (DNA): TGTGCCGGGGTTTATGGTGAAGCTTTCTTT. The genes are TRBV6-8 and TRBJ1-1; D is ambiguous. Germline values: CDR1 MNHGY, CDR2 SAAAGT. This CDR3 region has 10 residues. The germline V and J ends were trimmed by 11 bases and 7 bases, with 11 bases remaining between them.

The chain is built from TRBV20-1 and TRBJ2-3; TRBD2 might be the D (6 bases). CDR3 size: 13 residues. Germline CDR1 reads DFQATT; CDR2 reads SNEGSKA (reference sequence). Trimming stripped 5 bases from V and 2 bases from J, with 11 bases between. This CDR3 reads CSASGDLTDTQYF. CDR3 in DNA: TGCAGTGCTTCGGGGGACCTCACAGATACGCAGTATTTT.

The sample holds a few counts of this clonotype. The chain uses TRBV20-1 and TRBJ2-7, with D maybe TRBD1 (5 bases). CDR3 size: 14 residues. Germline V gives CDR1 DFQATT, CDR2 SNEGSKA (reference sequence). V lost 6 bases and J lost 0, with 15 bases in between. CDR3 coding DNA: TGCAGTGCCAGAAGGGGTAGTCCCTCCTACGAGCAGTACTTC. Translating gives CSARRGSPSYEQYF.

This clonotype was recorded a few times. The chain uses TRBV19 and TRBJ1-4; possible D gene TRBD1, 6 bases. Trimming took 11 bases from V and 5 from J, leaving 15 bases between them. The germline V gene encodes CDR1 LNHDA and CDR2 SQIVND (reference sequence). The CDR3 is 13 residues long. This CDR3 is CASRGQMNEKLFF. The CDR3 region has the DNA TGTGCCTCGCGGGGACAAATGAATGAAAAACTGTTTTTT.

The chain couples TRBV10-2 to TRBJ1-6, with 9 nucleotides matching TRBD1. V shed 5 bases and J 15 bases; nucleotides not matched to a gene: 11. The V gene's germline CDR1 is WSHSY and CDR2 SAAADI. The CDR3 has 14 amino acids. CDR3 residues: CASSRAGQGPSLHF. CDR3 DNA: TGCGCCAGCAGTCGAGCGGGACAGGGACCTAGCCTCCACTTT.

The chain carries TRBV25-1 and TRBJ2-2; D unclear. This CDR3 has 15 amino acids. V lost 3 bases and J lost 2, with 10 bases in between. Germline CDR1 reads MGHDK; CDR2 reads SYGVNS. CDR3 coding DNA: TGTGCCAGCAGTGATCTAGTAGCCAACACCGGGGAGCTGTTTTTT. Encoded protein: CASSDLVANTGELFF.

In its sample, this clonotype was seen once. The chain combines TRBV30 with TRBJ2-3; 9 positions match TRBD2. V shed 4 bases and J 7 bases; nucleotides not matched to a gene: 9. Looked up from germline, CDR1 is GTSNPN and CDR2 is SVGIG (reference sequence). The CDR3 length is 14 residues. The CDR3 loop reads CAWTSGLADNTQYF. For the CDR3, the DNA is TGTGCCTGGACGTCGGGACTAGCAGATAATACGCAGTATTTT.

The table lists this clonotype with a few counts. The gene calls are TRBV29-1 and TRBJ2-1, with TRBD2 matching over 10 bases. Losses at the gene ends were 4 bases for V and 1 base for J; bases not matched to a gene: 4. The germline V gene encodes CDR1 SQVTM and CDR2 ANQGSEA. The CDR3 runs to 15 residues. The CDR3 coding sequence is TGCAGCGTTGGTACTAGCGGGATGTCCTACAATGAGCAGTTCTTC. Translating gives CSVGTSGMSYNEQFF.

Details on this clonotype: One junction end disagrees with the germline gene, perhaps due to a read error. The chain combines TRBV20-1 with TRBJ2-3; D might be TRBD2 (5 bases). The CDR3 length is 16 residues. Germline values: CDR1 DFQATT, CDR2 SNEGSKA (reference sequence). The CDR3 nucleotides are TGCAGAGCTAGAGTTACCTATGCCCTAGCCGCAGATACGCAGTATTTT. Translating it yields CRARVTYALAADTQYF.

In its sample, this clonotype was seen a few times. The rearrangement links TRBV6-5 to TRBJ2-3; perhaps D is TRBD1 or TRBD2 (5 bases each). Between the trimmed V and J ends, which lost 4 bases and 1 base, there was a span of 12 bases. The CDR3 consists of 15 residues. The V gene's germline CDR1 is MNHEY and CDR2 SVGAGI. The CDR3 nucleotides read TGTGCCAGCAGTTCCTCAGGGACCGGCACAGATACGCAGTATTTT. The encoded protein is CASSSSGTGTDTQYF.

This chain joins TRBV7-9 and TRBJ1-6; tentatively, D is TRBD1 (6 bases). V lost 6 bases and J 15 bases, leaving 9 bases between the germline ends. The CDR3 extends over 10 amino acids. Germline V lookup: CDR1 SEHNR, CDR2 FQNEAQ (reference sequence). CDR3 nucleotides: TGTGCCAGCAGTGAGGGGGACCTCCACTTT. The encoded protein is CASSEGDLHF. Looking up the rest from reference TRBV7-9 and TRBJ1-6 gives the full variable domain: DTGVSQNPRHKITKRGQNVTFRCDPISEHNRLYWYRQTLGQGPEFLTYFQNEAQLEKSRLLSDRFSAERPKGSFSTLEIQRTEQGDSAMYLCASSEGDLHFGNGTRLTVT.

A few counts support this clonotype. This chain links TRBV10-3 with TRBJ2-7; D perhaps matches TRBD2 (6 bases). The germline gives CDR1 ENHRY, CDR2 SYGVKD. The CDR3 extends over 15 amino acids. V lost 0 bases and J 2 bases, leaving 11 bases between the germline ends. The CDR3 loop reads CAISESNGSPYEQYF. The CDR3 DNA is TGTGCCATCAGTGAGTCGAACGGGAGCCCCTACGAGCAGTACTTC.

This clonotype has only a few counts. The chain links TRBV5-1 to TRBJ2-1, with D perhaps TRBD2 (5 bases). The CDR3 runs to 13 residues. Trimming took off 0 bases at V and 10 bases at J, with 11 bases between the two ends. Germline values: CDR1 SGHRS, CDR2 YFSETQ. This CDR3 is CASSLADLREQFF. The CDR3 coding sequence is TGCGCCAGCAGCTTGGCGGACTTGAGGGAGCAGTTCTTC.

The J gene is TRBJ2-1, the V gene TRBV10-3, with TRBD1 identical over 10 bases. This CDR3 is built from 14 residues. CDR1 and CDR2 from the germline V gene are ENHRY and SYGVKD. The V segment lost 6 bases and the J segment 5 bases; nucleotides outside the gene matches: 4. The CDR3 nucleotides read TGTGCCATCAGGATGGGACAGGGGAACAATGAGCAGTTCTTC. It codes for CAIRMGQGNNEQFF.

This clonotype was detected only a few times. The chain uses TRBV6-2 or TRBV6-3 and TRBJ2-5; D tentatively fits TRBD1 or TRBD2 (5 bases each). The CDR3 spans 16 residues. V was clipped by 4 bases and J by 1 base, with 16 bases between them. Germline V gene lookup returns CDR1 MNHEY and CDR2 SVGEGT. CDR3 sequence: CASSSWDGRFQETQYF. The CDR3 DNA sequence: TGTGCCAGCAGTTCCTGGGACGGACGGTTCCAAGAGACCCAGTACTTC.

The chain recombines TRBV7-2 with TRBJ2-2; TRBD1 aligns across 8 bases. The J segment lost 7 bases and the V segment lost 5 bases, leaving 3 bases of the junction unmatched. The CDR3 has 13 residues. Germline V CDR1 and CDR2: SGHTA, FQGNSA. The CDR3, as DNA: TGTGCCAGCAGCCGGACAGGGAACGGGGAGCTGTTTTTT. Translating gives CASSRTGNGELFF.

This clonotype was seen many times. CDR3: CASSQTGRNEQYF. The CDR3 DNA follows: TGTGCCAGCAGTCAGACAGGGCGAAATGAGCAGTACTTC. The rearrangement joins TRBV12-3 or TRBV12-4 to TRBJ2-7; 7 bases line up with TRBD1. With V trimmed by 5 bases and J by 7 bases, 8 bases remained unmatched. The CDR3 sequence is 13 residues long.

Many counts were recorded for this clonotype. CDR3 region: CASSLEPDNEQFF. CDR3 DNA: TGTGCCAGCAGCTTAGAACCGGACAATGAGCAGTTCTTC. This chain links TRBV7-2 with TRBJ2-1; unclear D gene. The V end was cut by 1 base, the J end by 5 bases, with 6 bases between. The CDR3 is 13 amino acids. The germline V gene encodes CDR1 SGHTA and CDR2 FQGNSA.

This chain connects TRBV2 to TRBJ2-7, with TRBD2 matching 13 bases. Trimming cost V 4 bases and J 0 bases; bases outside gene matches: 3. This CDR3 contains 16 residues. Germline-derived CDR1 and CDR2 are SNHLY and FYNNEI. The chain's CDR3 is CASSAGLAGDSYEQYF. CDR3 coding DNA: TGTGCCAGCAGTGCAGGACTAGCGGGAGACTCCTACGAGCAGTACTTC.

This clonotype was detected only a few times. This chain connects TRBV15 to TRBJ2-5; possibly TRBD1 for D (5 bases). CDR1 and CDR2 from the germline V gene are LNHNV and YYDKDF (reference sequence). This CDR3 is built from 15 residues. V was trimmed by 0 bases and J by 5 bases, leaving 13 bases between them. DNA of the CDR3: TGTGCCACCAGCAGAGATCGTTGGGGCGTGGAGACCCAGTACTTC. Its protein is CATSRDRWGVETQYF.

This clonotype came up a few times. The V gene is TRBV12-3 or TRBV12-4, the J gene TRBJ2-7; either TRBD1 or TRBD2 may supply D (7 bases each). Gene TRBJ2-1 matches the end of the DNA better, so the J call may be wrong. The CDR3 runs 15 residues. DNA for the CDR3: TGTGCCAGCAGTTCCTGGGGGGGACAGAACTACGAGCAGTTCTTC. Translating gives CASSSWGGQNYEQFF.

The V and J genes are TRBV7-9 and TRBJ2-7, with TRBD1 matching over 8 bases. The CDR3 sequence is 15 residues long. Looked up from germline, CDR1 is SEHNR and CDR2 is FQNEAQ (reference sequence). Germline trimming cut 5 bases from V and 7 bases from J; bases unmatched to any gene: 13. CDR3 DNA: TGTGCCAGCAGCCCTGGACAGGGAGGCGTCGCGGAGCAGTACTTC. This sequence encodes CASSPGQGGVAEQYF.

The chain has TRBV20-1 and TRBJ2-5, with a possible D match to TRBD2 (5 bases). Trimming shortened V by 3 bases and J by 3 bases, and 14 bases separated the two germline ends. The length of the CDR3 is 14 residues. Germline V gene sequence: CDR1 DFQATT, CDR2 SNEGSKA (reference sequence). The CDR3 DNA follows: TGCAGTGCTAGGAGTAGACGGGGAGAAGAGACCCAGTACTTC. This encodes CSARSRRGEETQYF.

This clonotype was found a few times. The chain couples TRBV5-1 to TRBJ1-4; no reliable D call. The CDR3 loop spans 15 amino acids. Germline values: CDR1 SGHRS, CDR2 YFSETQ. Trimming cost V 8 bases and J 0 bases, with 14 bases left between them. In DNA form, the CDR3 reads TGCGCCAGGGAGGAACTACCGGCAACTAATGAAAAACTGTTTTTT. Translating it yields CAREELPATNEKLFF.

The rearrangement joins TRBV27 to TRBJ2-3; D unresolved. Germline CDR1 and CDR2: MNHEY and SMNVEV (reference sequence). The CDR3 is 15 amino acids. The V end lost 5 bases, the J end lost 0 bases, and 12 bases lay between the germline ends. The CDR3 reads CASSRADGSTDTQYF. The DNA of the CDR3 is TGTGCCAGCAGTAGGGCGGACGGAAGCACAGATACGCAGTATTTT.

DNA of the CDR3: TGCAGTGCTAGGCCTTCAAAGGGACGGGAGAAAAACGGGAATGAGCAGTTCTTC. Encoded protein: CSARPSKGREKNGNEQFF. The J gene is TRBJ2-1, the V gene TRBV20-1, with TRBD2 as a possible D gene (6 bases). Trimming removed 3 bases at V and 7 bases at J, with 28 bases between. The CDR3 has 18 residues. Germline loops: CDR1 DFQATT, CDR2 SNEGSKA (reference sequence).

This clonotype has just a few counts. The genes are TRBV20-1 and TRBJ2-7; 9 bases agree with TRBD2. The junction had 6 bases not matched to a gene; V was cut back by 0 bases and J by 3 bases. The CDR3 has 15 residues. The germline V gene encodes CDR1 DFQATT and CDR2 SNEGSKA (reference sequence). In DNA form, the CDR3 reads TGCAGTGCTAGAGATAGTAGCGGGAGAGTCTACGAGCAGTACTTC. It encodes CSARDSSGRVYEQYF.

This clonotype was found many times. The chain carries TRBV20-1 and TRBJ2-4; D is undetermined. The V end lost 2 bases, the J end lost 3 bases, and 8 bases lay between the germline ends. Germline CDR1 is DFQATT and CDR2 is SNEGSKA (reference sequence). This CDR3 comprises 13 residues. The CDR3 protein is CSARWRNKNIQYF. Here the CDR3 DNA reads TGCAGTGCTAGATGGCGGAACAAAAACATTCAGTACTTC.

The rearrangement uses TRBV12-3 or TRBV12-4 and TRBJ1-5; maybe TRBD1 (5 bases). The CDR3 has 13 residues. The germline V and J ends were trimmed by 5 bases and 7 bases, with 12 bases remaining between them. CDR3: CASSPIGGQPQHF. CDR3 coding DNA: TGTGCCAGCAGTCCCATTGGGGGGCAGCCCCAGCATTTT.

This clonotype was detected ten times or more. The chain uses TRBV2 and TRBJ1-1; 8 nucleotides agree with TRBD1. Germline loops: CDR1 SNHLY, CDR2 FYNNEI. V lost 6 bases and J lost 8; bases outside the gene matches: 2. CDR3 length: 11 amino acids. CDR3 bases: TGTGCCAGCAGAAACAGGGGGGAAGCTTTCTTT. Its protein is CASRNRGEAFF.